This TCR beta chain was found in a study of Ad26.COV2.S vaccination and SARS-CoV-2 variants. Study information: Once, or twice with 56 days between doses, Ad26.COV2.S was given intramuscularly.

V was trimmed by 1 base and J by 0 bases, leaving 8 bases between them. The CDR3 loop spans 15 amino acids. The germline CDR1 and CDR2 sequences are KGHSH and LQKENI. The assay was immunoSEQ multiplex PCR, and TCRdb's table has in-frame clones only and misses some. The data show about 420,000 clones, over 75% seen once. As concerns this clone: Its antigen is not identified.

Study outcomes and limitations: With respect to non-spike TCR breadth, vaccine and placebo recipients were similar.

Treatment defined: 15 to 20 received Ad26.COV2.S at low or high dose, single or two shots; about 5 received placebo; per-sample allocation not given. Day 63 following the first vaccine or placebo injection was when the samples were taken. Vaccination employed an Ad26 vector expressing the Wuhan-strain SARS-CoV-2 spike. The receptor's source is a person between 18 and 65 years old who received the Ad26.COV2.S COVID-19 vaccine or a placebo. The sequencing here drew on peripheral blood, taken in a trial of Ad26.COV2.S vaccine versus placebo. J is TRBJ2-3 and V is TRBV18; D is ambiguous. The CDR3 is CASSPRIRSTDTQYF. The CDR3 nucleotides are TGTGCCAGCTCACCACGGATCAGGAGCACAGATACGCAGTATTTT. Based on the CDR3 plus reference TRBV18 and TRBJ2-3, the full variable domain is NAGVMQNPRHLVRRRGQEARLRCSPMKGHSHVYWYRQLPEEGLKFMVYLQKENIIDESGMPKERFSAEFPKEGPSILRIQQVVRGDSAAYFCASSPRIRSTDTQYFGPGTRLTVL.